The 27 T cell receptor beta chains given below trace back to one sample, sequenced in a study of T cell responses to AZD1222 COVID-19 vaccine. Only in-frame clones appear in the TCRdb table, and some are missing; sequencing was by immunoSEQ multiplex PCR. The data contain about 88,000 clones, less than 95% of them singletons. The source was peripheral blood, collected 28 days after the second AZD1222 dose. The source of these receptors is an adult who received the AZD1222 COVID-19 vaccine.

This chain links TRBV28 with TRBJ2-7; 7 nucleotides match TRBD1. J gave up 7 bases and V 8 bases, and 8 bases lay outside the gene matches. Germline CDR1 MDHEN, CDR2 SYDVKM. There are 12 residues in the CDR3. CDR3 loop: CASRRPRGEQYF. In nucleotides, the CDR3 is TGTGCCAGCCGCCGGCCCAGGGGGGAGCAGTACTTC.

This clone was recorded only once. The chain carries TRBV7-8 and TRBJ2-1, with 7 nucleotides matching TRBD2. Trimming at V came to 5 bases and at J to 6 bases, leaving 13 bases not matched to a gene. This CDR3 has 16 residues. Germline CDR1 SGHVS, CDR2 FQNEAQ. The CDR3 here is CASSPRWSAGVNEQFF. CDR3 in DNA: TGTGCCAGCAGCCCCCGGTGGTCGGCGGGGGTCAATGAGCAGTTCTTC.

The rearrangement links TRBV10-1 to TRBJ2-7; 12 bases are shared with TRBD2. The germline V gene encodes CDR1 WNHNN and CDR2 SYGVQD (reference sequence). CDR3 length: 15 residues. The trim removed 6 bases at V and 2 bases at J, leaving 5 bases unmatched. CDR3 sequence reads: CASSPTSGGTYEQYF. In nucleotides, the CDR3 is TGCGCCAGCAGCCCGACTAGCGGGGGAACCTACGAGCAGTACTTC.

J is TRBJ1-1 and V is TRBV18, with D hard to call. The CDR3 length is 13 residues. The V and J ends lost 2 bases and 2 bases respectively, with 6 bases between them. From germline, CDR1 is KGHSH and CDR2 LQKENI. The CDR3 here is CASSPTVNTEAFF. The CDR3 region has the DNA TGTGCCAGCTCACCAACGGTTAACACTGAAGCTTTCTTT.

Points on this clone: In the same sample, other DNA sequences code for this CDR3. The chain employs TRBV7-3 and TRBJ2-7; TRBD2 agrees at 11 bases. V was pared by 6 bases and J by 2 bases, with 3 bases of the junction left unmatched. Germline CDR1 SGHTA, CDR2 FQGTGA. CDR3 length equals 14 residues. CDR3 coding DNA: TGTGCCAGCAGTCTAGCGGGGGGAACCTACGAGCAGTACTTC. Its translation: CASSLAGGTYEQYF.

The rearrangement uses TRBV18 and TRBJ2-5; D gene ambiguous. V was clipped by 4 bases and J by 3 bases, with 9 bases between them. This CDR3 is built from 13 residues. Per the germline V gene, CDR1 is KGHSH and CDR2 is LQKENI. CDR3 DNA: TGTGCCAGCTCACTTCGGCTCGAAGAGACCCAGTACTTC. Its protein is CASSLRLEETQYF.

The rearrangement joins TRBV15 to TRBJ1-1; a weak D match, TRBD1 (6 bases). This CDR3 has 15 amino acids. V was shortened by 4 bases and J by 7 bases, with 19 bases between the two germline ends. The germline V gene encodes CDR1 LNHNV and CDR2 YYDKDF (reference sequence). This CDR3 is CATSTSRPGEGEAFF. The CDR3 DNA sequence: TGTGCCACCAGCACCTCTCGCCCAGGGGAGGGTGAAGCTTTCTTT. The full variable domain, rest sourced from reference TRBV15 and TRBJ1-1, is DAMVIQNPRYQVTQFGKPVTLSCSQTLNHNVMYWYQQKSSQAPKLLFHYYDKDFNNEADTPDNFQSRRPNTSFCFLDIRSPGLGDTAMYLCATSTSRPGEGEAFFGQGTRLTVV.

The V call is TRBV28, the J call TRBJ1-2, with D unclear. The germline V gene encodes CDR1 MDHEN and CDR2 SYDVKM. Trimming removed 3 bases from V and 4 bases from J, with 12 bases in between. This CDR3 comprises 14 residues. CDR3 amino acids: CASSLSRIGYGYTF. CDR3 nucleotide sequence: TGTGCCAGCAGTTTGTCTAGGATCGGCTATGGCTACACCTTC.

The chain combines TRBV7-9 with TRBJ2-7, with D hard to call. Germline assignment: CDR1 SEHNR and CDR2 FQNEAQ (reference sequence). The V end was cut by 6 bases, the J end by 5 bases, with 11 bases between. This CDR3 has 12 residues. For the CDR3, the DNA is TGTGCCAGCAGGCTACAAGGAGACGAGCAGTACTTC. It translates to CASRLQGDEQYF.

The count of this clone is one. V gene TRBV9 combines with J gene TRBJ1-5; no definite D call. V gave up 0 bases and J gave up 6 bases, with 10 bases separating them. The V gene's germline CDR1 is SGDLS and CDR2 YYNGEE. The CDR3 spans 14 residues. DNA for the CDR3: TGTGCCAGCAGCGTAGGGCCCCCAAGTCAGCCCCAGCATTTT. It encodes CASSVGPPSQPQHF.

The V and J genes are TRBV4-3 and TRBJ2-3; D is ambiguous. The CDR3 runs 17 residues. Looked up from germline, CDR1 is LGHNA and CDR2 is YSLEER. Trimming pared 0 bases from V and 0 bases from J, leaving 13 bases between. Here the CDR3 DNA reads TGCGCCAGCAGCCAAGATCCGGGCTATAAGAGCACAGATACGCAGTATTTT. Encoded protein: CASSQDPGYKSTDTQYF.

The chain uses TRBV10-3 and TRBJ2-3; 12 bases are a match to TRBD2. The CDR3 is 16 amino acids. Germline V lookup: CDR1 ENHRY, CDR2 SYGVKD. V shed 6 bases and J 4 bases; nucleotides not matched to a gene: 8. The CDR3 nucleotides read TGTGCCATCAGGAAACTAGCGGGGGGCGGGGCAGATACGCAGTATTTT. Translating gives CAIRKLAGGGADTQYF.

This chain uses TRBV23-1 with TRBJ1-5, with a weak D call TRBD1 (6 bases). TRBV23-1 is noted as an ORF with a role that remains uncertain. V was shortened by 6 bases and J by 7 bases, with 19 bases between the two germline ends. The CDR3 loop spans 15 amino acids. The CDR3 here is CASRIYRARGQPQHF. The CDR3, as DNA: TGCGCCAGCAGGATTTACAGGGCCCGTGGGCAGCCCCAGCATTTT.

The CDR3 bases are TGTGCCAGCAGCCTTAGACAGGGTGGCTACACCTTC. This gives the protein CASSLRQGGYTF. The chain joins TRBV11-2 to TRBJ1-2; 7 nucleotides line up with TRBD1. This CDR3 region has 12 residues. Germline values: CDR1 SGHAT, CDR2 FQNNGV. V shed 5 bases and J 7 bases; nucleotides not matched to a gene: 4. Full variable domain (outside the CDR3, taken from reference TRBV11-2 and TRBJ1-2): EAGVAQSPRYKIIEKRQSVAFWCNPISGHATLYWYQQILGQGPKLLIQFQNNGVVDDSQLPKDRFSAERLKGVDSTLKIQPAKLEDSAVYLCASSLRQGGYTFGSGTRLTVV.

This rearrangement joins TRBV7-9 to TRBJ1-5; perhaps TRBD1 as D (5 bases). The CDR3 contains 17 residues. Germline V gene data show CDR1 as SEHNR and CDR2 as FQNEAQ (reference sequence). The ends were cut back, 0 bases at V and 7 bases at J, with 19 bases in the middle. In DNA form, the CDR3 reads TGTGCCAGCAGCTTAGCGTCAGGCAGGGCAGGCAGCCAGCCCCAGCATTTT. Amino acids: CASSLASGRAGSQPQHF.

The chain combines TRBV5-5 with TRBJ1-2, with no clear D. CDR1 and CDR2 from the germline V gene are SGHKS and YYEKEE (reference sequence). The ends were cut back, 4 bases at V and 3 bases at J, with 7 bases in the middle. CDR3 size: 12 residues. The CDR3, as DNA: TGTGCCAGCAGCGCCGAAGACTATGGCTACACCTTC. This encodes CASSAEDYGYTF. Variable domain in full (rest from reference TRBV5-5 and TRBJ1-2): DAGVTQSPTHLIKTRGQQVTLRCSPISGHKSVSWYQQVLGQGPQFIFQYYEKEERGRGNFPDRFSARQFPNYSSELNVNALLLGDSALYLCASSAEDYGYTFGSGTRLTVV.

The chain couples TRBV3-1 (or the pseudogene TRBV3-2) to TRBJ2-2, with 10 bases lining up with TRBD1. CDR1 LGHDT and CDR2 YNNKEL come from the germline V gene (reference sequence). CDR3 length: 16 amino acids. The J segment lost 2 bases and the V segment lost 6 bases, leaving 6 bases of the junction unmatched. The chain's CDR3 is CASRPRQGANTGELFF. The DNA of the CDR3 is TGTGCCAGCAGACCCAGACAGGGGGCTAACACCGGGGAGCTGTTTTTT.

The CDR3 region is CASSLGSYGYTF. The CDR3 DNA is TGTGCCAGCAGCTTAGGCTCCTATGGCTACACCTTC. The chain combines TRBV7-2 with TRBJ1-2, with D uncertain. CDR1 is SGHTA, CDR2 FQGNSA, per germline. V was pared by 1 base and J by 4 bases, with 4 bases between. There are 12 residues in the CDR3.

V and J are TRBV11-2 and TRBJ1-6; TRBD1 aligns across 7 bases. Germline CDR1 is SGHAT and CDR2 is FQNNGV. V dropped 1 base and J dropped 4; count of bases not matched to a gene: 4. The CDR3 is 16 amino acids. The CDR3 sequence is CASSLVTGTYNSPLHF. The CDR3 DNA reads as TGTGCCAGCAGCTTAGTGACAGGGACGTATAATTCACCCCTCCACTTT. Complete variable domain (other parts from reference TRBV11-2 and TRBJ1-6): EAGVAQSPRYKIIEKRQSVAFWCNPISGHATLYWYQQILGQGPKLLIQFQNNGVVDDSQLPKDRFSAERLKGVDSTLKIQPAKLEDSAVYLCASSLVTGTYNSPLHFGNGTRLTVT.

This clone was seen once. The chain couples TRBV4-1 to TRBJ1-2, with D uncertain. There are 17 residues in the CDR3. Germline CDR1 is MGHRA and CDR2 is YSYEKL. V lost 1 base, J lost 0 bases, and 15 bases lay in between. The CDR3 here is CASSQVVDVSANYGYTF. The CDR3 DNA reads TGCGCCAGCAGCCAAGTAGTTGATGTTAGCGCTAACTATGGCTACACCTTC.

The genes are TRBV6-1 and TRBJ1-1; maybe TRBD1 (6 bases). This CDR3 has 13 residues. Trimming removed 3 bases from V and 6 bases from J, with 11 bases in between. The germline V gene has CDR1 MNHNS and CDR2 SASEGT. The CDR3 region is CASSDRYRAEAFF. In nucleotides, the CDR3 is TGTGCCAGCAGTGACAGATACAGGGCTGAAGCTTTCTTT.

The chain combines TRBV25-1 with TRBJ2-2; D is uncertain. The germline V and J ends were trimmed by 7 bases and 1 base, with 7 bases remaining between them. The CDR3 runs to 13 residues. Germline V gives CDR1 MGHDK, CDR2 SYGVNS. The DNA of the CDR3 is TGTGCCAGCATGCTGGGGAACACCGGGGAGCTGTTTTTT. It specifies CASMLGNTGELFF. Combining the CDR3 with reference TRBV25-1 and TRBJ2-2 gives the whole variable domain EADIYQTPRYLVIGTGKKITLECSQTMGHDKMYWYQQDPGMELHLIHYSYGVNSTEKGDLSSESTVSRIRTEHFPLTLESARPSHTSQYLCASMLGNTGELFFGEGSRLTVL.

The chain combines TRBV7-2 with TRBJ1-3, with D maybe TRBD1 (5 bases). V lost 5 bases, J lost 1 base, and 15 bases lay in between. Per germline, CDR1 SGHTA and CDR2 FQGNSA. The CDR3 runs to 16 residues. The CDR3 reads CASSQLGGRSGNTIYF. CDR3 nucleotides: TGTGCCAGCAGCCAACTCGGGGGAAGATCTGGAAACACCATATATTTT.

V usage is TRBV5-4 and J usage is TRBJ1-1; TRBD1 is a possible D gene (5 bases). The CDR3 loop spans 14 amino acids. Germline loops: CDR1 SGHNT, CDR2 YYREEE (reference sequence). V was cut by 2 bases and J by 1 base, with 9 bases left in between. The CDR3 region has the DNA TGTGCCAGCAGCTTTCGGGGGGGGAACACTGAAGCTTTCTTT. Its protein is CASSFRGGNTEAFF. Complete variable domain (other parts from reference TRBV5-4 and TRBJ1-1): ETGVTQSPTHLIKTRGQQVTLRCSSQSGHNTVSWYQQALGQGPQFIFQYYREEENGRGNFPPRFSGLQFPNYSSELNVNALELDDSALYLCASSFRGGNTEAFFGQGTRLTVV.

V usage is TRBV28 and J usage is TRBJ1-2, with 8 bases lining up with TRBD1. From germline, CDR1 is MDHEN and CDR2 SYDVKM. V lost 10 bases to trimming and J lost 0 bases; unmatched junction nucleotides: 7. CDR3 length: 14 amino acids. DNA for the CDR3: TGTGCCACCCGGACAGGGTCAACTAACTATGGCTACACCTTC. This codes for CATRTGSTNYGYTF.

This chain links TRBV10-2 with TRBJ1-6; 10 bases are shared with TRBD1. Trimming took 3 bases from V and 7 from J; bases not matched to a gene: 3. There are 15 residues in the CDR3. Germline V gives CDR1 WSHSY, CDR2 SAAADI. Here the CDR3 DNA reads TGCGCCAGCAGTGACTCGGGACAGGGGAATTCACCCCTCCACTTT. The encoded protein is CASSDSGQGNSPLHF.

CDR3 DNA sequence: TGTGCCAGCAGTTCCACAGGGGGCCTCGCAACTAATGAAAAACTGTTTTTT. It encodes CASSSTGGLATNEKLFF. The chain employs TRBV28 and TRBJ1-4; 9 positions match TRBD1. The CDR3 is 17 residues long. Germline V gene sequence: CDR1 MDHEN, CDR2 SYDVKM. V shed 4 bases, J shed 0 bases, and the junction held 6 bases outside the gene matches.